Listed here are 20 T cell receptor beta chains from one sample, sequenced in a study of shared clonotypes between healthy human individuals. Only in-frame clones appear in the TCRdb table, and some are missing; sequencing was by immunoSEQ multiplex PCR. The table has about 1.1 million clones, roughly 80% seen once. Sequencing was performed on memory CD4+ T cells from PBMCs. Subset reported: CD45RA-negative fraction. The receptor source for this set is a man younger than 35 in good health. Some clones in this sample may be carry-over from other donors' samples.

This rearrangement joins TRBV10-1 to TRBJ2-1, with a possible D match to TRBD1 (5 bases). V gave up 3 bases and J gave up 6 bases, with 15 bases separating them. CDR1 and CDR2 (germline): WNHNN, SYGVQD (reference sequence). There are 15 residues in the CDR3. The CDR3 region is CASSDGASDPNEQFF. CDR3 DNA: TGCGCCAGCAGTGATGGGGCGAGCGATCCCAATGAGCAGTTCTTC.

This chain connects TRBV19 to TRBJ1-1, with D hard to call. This CDR3 has 16 amino acids. Germline-derived CDR1 and CDR2 are LNHDA and SQIVND (reference sequence). Trimming cost V 7 bases and J 0 bases, with 18 bases left between them. CDR3 in DNA: TGTGCCAGTACCCACCCGAGGGTCCCCATGAACACTGAAGCTTTCTTT. Translation: CASTHPRVPMNTEAFF.

The gene calls are TRBV5-3 and TRBJ2-5; D is ambiguous. TRBV5-3 falls under the ORF class, with uncertain function. This CDR3 contains 17 residues. The V and J ends lost 0 bases and 2 bases respectively, with 17 bases between them. The CDR3 DNA follows: TGTGCCAGAAGCTTGGTGGCCGGGCCCCCGAAACAAGAGACCCAGTACTTC. This encodes CARSLVAGPPKQETQYF.

The rearrangement links TRBV27 to TRBJ1-2; 9 bases line up with TRBD1. This CDR3 region has 14 residues. V lost 5 bases to trimming and J lost 1 base; unmatched junction nucleotides: 2. Germline values: CDR1 MNHEY, CDR2 SMNVEV (reference sequence). CDR3 sequence: CASSRTGVNYGYTF. CDR3 coding DNA: TGTGCCAGCAGTCGGACAGGGGTTAACTATGGCTACACCTTC.

The chain carries TRBV5-1 and TRBJ2-7, with TRBD2 matching 10 bases. V shed 0 bases, J shed 2 bases, and the junction held 5 bases outside the gene matches. This CDR3 is built from 16 residues. CDR1 and CDR2 from the germline V gene are SGHRS and YFSETQ. The CDR3 loop is CASSLASSGGTYEQYF. CDR3 DNA sequence: TGCGCCAGCAGCTTGGCTTCTAGCGGGGGAACCTACGAGCAGTACTTC.

The chain combines TRBV5-4 with TRBJ2-5, with no clear D. Germline-derived CDR1 and CDR2 are SGHNT and YYREEE (reference sequence). The CDR3 sequence is 16 residues long. V was pared by 3 bases and J by 2 bases, with 17 bases between. CDR3 bases: TGTGCCAGCAGCTCGTCGCTACGGAGAGTACAAGAGACCCAGTACTTC. It translates to CASSSSLRRVQETQYF.

This clone was seen a handful of times. The chain combines TRBV5-1 with TRBJ2-2; tentative D call: TRBD1 (5 bases). The CDR3 is 16 residues long. Trimming left V 0 bases short and J 1 base short, with 10 bases between. CDR1 is SGHRS, CDR2 YFSETQ, per germline. CDR3 residues: CASSLAEQGNTGELFF. Written as DNA, the CDR3 is TGCGCCAGCAGCTTGGCGGAGCAGGGGAACACCGGGGAGCTGTTTTTT.

This clone was seen only a few times. The gene calls are TRBV5-4 and TRBJ2-3, with 12 bases matching TRBD2. The CDR3 is made up of 16 amino acids. V shed 7 bases, J shed 2 bases, and the junction held 8 bases outside the gene matches. The V gene's germline CDR1 is SGHNT and CDR2 YYREEE (reference sequence). DNA for the CDR3: TGTGCCAGCGGCCCGGGACTAGCGGGTTACACAGATACGCAGTATTTT. Translating it yields CASGPGLAGYTDTQYF.

As concerns this clone: Other DNA sequences of this sample code for an identical CDR3. CDR3 coding DNA: TGCGCCAGCAGCTTGGGTGCTGAAGCTTTCTTT. Translated, it gives CASSLGAEAFF. This rearrangement joins TRBV5-1 to TRBJ1-1; D call uncertain. The V and J ends lost 0 bases and 6 bases respectively, with 3 bases between them. Germline CDR1 and CDR2: SGHRS and YFSETQ. This CDR3 is built from 11 residues.

This chain links TRBV7-2 with TRBJ1-2; D unresolved. The CDR3 runs 10 residues. V lost 10 bases, J lost 13 bases, and 16 bases lay in between. Germline V gene sequence: CDR1 SGHTA, CDR2 FQGNSA. The CDR3: CAIPGPVLTF. CDR3 coding DNA: TGTGCCATTCCGGGTCCTGTCCTCACCTTC.

This clone was seen a few times. The chain recombines TRBV5-6 with TRBJ2-1, with no clear D. The V gene's germline CDR1 is SGHDT and CDR2 YYEEEE. V gave up 0 bases and J gave up 2 bases, with 9 bases separating them. This CDR3 comprises 15 residues. In nucleotides, the CDR3 is TGTGCCAGCAGCTTGGATTGGAGCACCTACAATGAGCAGTTCTTC. Protein sequence: CASSLDWSTYNEQFF.

The chain recombines TRBV9 with TRBJ2-7, with a possible D match to TRBD2 (6 bases). V shed 0 bases and J shed 3 bases, with 10 bases lying between them. The CDR3 contains 14 residues. Germline loops: CDR1 SGDLS, CDR2 YYNGEE. The CDR3 sequence: CASSVGLGGYEQYF. The CDR3 nucleotides are TGTGCCAGCAGCGTAGGACTAGGTGGCTACGAGCAGTACTTC.

This sequence joins TRBV5-1 and TRBJ2-1, with 10 bases identical to TRBD2. The CDR3 has 17 residues. Trimming removed 3 bases from V and 4 bases from J; junction bases left unmatched: 10. Germline CDR1 reads SGHRS; CDR2 reads YFSETQ. The CDR3 sequence: CASSSGASGSQYNEQFF. The CDR3 DNA is TGCGCCAGCAGCTCCGGCGCTAGCGGGAGTCAGTACAATGAGCAGTTCTTC.

This clone was detected many times. The same CDR3 is also encoded by other DNA sequences in this sample. The V call is TRBV5-1, the J call TRBJ2-3; D is undetermined. V was cut by 4 bases and J by 6 bases, with 15 bases left in between. This CDR3 contains 14 residues. Germline CDR1 is SGHRS and CDR2 is YFSETQ. CDR3 loop: CASSAASVGDTQYF. The CDR3, as DNA: TGCGCCAGCAGCGCAGCTAGTGTCGGGGATACGCAGTATTTT.

The V gene is TRBV5-8, the J gene TRBJ1-5, with TRBD1 matching over 9 bases. The ends lost 1 base at V and 2 bases at J; junction bases unmatched: 4. CDR1 and CDR2 (germline): SGHTS, YDEGEE. The CDR3 loop spans 16 amino acids. The CDR3 sequence is CASSLNRDRGNQPQHF. The CDR3, as DNA: TGTGCCAGCAGCTTGAACCGGGACAGGGGCAATCAGCCCCAGCATTTT.

The table lists this clone with many counts. V usage is TRBV30 and J usage is TRBJ2-1; D remains unclear. The CDR3 sequence is 12 residues long. The ends were cut back, 5 bases at V and 1 base at J, with 6 bases in the middle. The V gene's germline CDR1 is GTSNPN and CDR2 SVGIG (reference sequence). CDR3 sequence reads: CAWDGSYNEQFF. The CDR3 nucleotides read TGTGCCTGGGACGGGTCCTACAATGAGCAGTTCTTC.

The V gene is TRBV5-1, the J gene TRBJ1-4; D may be TRBD1 (5 bases). CDR1 is SGHRS and CDR2 is YFSETQ in the germline V gene. The CDR3 has 15 amino acids. Trimming stripped 6 bases from V and 13 bases from J, with 25 bases between. Written as DNA, the CDR3 is TGCGCCAGCAAGGACGGCAGCCGGGCATCGGGGGGACTGTTTTTT. As protein: CASKDGSRASGGLFF.

V gene TRBV2 combines with J gene TRBJ1-2; D ambiguous. CDR3 length equals 16 residues. Germline CDR1 is SNHLY and CDR2 is FYNNEI. Trimming took 1 base from V and 6 from J, leaving 18 bases between them. The CDR3 reads CASSEVEIPKADGYTF. The CDR3 nucleotides read TGTGCCAGCAGTGAAGTTGAGATCCCGAAGGCAGATGGCTACACCTTC. The variable domain in full, with the rest retrieved from reference TRBV2 and TRBJ1-2, is EPEVTQTPSHQVTQMGQEVILRCVPISNHLYFYWYRQILGQKVEFLVSFYNNEISEKSEIFDDQFSVERPDGSNFTLKIRSTKLEDSAMYFCASSEVEIPKADGYTFGSGTRLTVV.

The chain employs TRBV9 and TRBJ2-3; 7 bases are shared with TRBD2. This CDR3 has 15 residues. V gave up 1 base and J gave up 0 bases; unmatched junction bases: 2. Germline assignment: CDR1 SGDLS and CDR2 YYNGEE. CDR3 protein: CASSVREGSTDTQYF. DNA of the CDR3: TGTGCCAGCAGCGTAAGGGAGGGGAGCACAGATACGCAGTATTTT. The complete variable domain, with remaining parts taken from reference TRBV9 and TRBJ2-3, reads DSGVTQTPKHLITATGQRVTLRCSPRSGDLSVYWYQQSLDQGLQFLIQYYNGEERAKGNILERFSAQQFPDLHSELNLSSLELGDSALYFCASSVREGSTDTQYFGPGTRLTVL.

The chain joins TRBV28 to TRBJ2-7; 11 bases agree with TRBD2. This CDR3 region has 15 residues. The germline V gene encodes CDR1 MDHEN and CDR2 SYDVKM. The trim removed 5 bases at V and 3 bases at J, leaving 6 bases unmatched. CDR3 in DNA: TGTGCCAGCAGTCTAGCGGGAGGTACCTTCTACGAGCAGTACTTC. It encodes CASSLAGGTFYEQYF.